The source of this T cell receptor (beta chain) is a study of early T cells in non-severe SARS-CoV-2 infection. Across the whole study: Bulk RNA from unsorted whole blood was sequenced; chains were unpaired.

Unique molecular identifiers were affixed to single, distinct cDNA molecules. TCRdb re-called the 5' RACE reads through MiXCR, storing one row per CDR3 protein. In the table there are about 54,000 distinct CDR3 sequences, around 8.3% of which are singletons. Points from the study as a whole: Matching against VDJdb likely underestimated virus-specific expansions, favoring anti-spike CD8.

Turning to this clonotype: Its specificity is unknown.

This receptor was identified in an adult who was a healthcare worker with PCR-confirmed SARS-CoV-2 infection or an uninfected control (not recorded which). The sample here was whole blood, taken at baseline.

As DNA, the CDR3 is TGCAGTGCAGAGACTAGCGGGAGTAATTTCATTCAGTACTTC. Protein: CSAETSGSNFIQYF. The chain links TRBV20-1 to TRBJ2-4; TRBD2 aligns across 12 bases. The CDR3 is 14 amino acids. Per the germline V gene, CDR1 is DFQATT and CDR2 is SNEGSKA (reference sequence). V was pared by 6 bases and J by 9 bases, with 9 bases of the junction left unmatched.